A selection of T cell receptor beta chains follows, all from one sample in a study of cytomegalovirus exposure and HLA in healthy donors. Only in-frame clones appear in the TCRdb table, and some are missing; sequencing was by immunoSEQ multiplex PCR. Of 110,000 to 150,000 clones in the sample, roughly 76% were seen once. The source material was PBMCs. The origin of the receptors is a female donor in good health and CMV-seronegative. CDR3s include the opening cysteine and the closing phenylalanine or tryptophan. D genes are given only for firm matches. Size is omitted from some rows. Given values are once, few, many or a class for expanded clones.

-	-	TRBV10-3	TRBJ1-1	CAISEGGGRSGAFF	TGTGCCATCAGTGAGGGCGGGGGGCGGAGTGGAGCTTTCTTT
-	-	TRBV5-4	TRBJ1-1	CASSSSGRNTEAFF	TGTGCCAGCAGCTCGTCAGGAAGGAACACTGAAGCTTTCTTT
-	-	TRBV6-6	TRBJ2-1	CASSEGQNYNEQFF	TGTGCCAGCAGCGAAGGACAGAACTACAATGAGCAGTTCTTC
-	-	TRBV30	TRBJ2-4	CAWSGGQDIQYF	TGTGCCTGGAGTGGGGGGCAGGACATTCAGTACTTC
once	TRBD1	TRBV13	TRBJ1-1	CASSSGQALNTEAFF	TGTGCCAGCAGCTCGGGACAGGCTCTGAACACTGAAGCTTTCTTT
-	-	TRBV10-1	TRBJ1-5	CASSEGQVSQPQHF	TGCGCCAGCAGTGAGGGGCAGGTGAGCCAGCCCCAGCATTTT
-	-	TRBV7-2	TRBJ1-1	CASSLDSRNTEAFF	TGTGCCAGCAGCTTAGATTCCAGAAACACTGAAGCTTTCTTT
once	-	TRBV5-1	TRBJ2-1	CASSLRNGVADNEQFF	TGCGCCAGCAGCTTGAGGAATGGGGTAGCGGACAATGAGCAGTTCTTC
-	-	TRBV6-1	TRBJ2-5	CASSEMAGVETQYF	TGTGCCAGCAGTGAAATGGCAGGGGTGGAGACCCAGTACTTC
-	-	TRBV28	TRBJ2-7	CASSRRGVYEQYF	TGTGCCAGCAGCCGCCGGGGAGTCTACGAGCAGTACTTC
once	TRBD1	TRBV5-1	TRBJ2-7	CASSLKKTGTVYEQYF	TGCGCCAGCAGCTTAAAAAAAACCGGGACAGTCTACGAGCAGTACTTC
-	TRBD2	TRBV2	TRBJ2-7	CASRVGLAGGSYEQYF	TGTGCCAGCAGGGTAGGACTAGCGGGAGGGTCCTACGAGCAGTACTTC
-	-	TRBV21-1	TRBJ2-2	CASSKARDRGNTGELFF	TGTGCCAGCAGCAAAGCGCGGGACAGGGGGAACACCGGGGAGCTGTTTTTT
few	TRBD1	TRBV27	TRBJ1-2	CASSAGTVPYGYTF	TGTGCCAGCAGTGCAGGGACAGTCCCCTATGGCTACACCTTC
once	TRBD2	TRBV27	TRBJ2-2	CASSAGTSGRIANTGELFF	TGTGCCAGCAGCGCCGGGACTAGCGGGAGGATCGCGAACACCGGGGAGCTGTTTTTT
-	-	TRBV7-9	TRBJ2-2	CASTPRGTGELFF	TGTGCCAGCACCCCCCGGGGCACCGGGGAGCTGTTTTTT
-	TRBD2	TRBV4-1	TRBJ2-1	CASSQVHSGREQFF	TGCGCCAGCAGCCAAGTGCATAGCGGGAGGGAGCAGTTCTTC
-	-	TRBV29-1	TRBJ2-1	CSVEDLRAEQFF	TGCAGCGTTGAAGATCTGAGAGCGGAGCAGTTCTTC
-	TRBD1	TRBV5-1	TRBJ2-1	CASSSAGTGGEDEQFF	TGCGCCAGCAGCTCCGCCGGGACAGGGGGCGAGGATGAGCAGTTCTTC
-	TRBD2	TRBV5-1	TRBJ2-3	CASSPTISAGSTDTQYF	TGCGCCAGCAGCCCGACCATCTCAGCGGGGAGCACAGATACGCAGTATTTT
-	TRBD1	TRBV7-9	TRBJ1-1	CASSFDRDRAEAFF	TGTGCCAGCAGCTTCGACAGGGATAGGGCTGAAGCCTTCTTT
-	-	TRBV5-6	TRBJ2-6	CASSRGTASGANVLTF	TGTGCCAGCAGCCGGGGGACAGCCTCTGGGGCCAACGTCCTGACTTTC
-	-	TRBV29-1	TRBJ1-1	CSVTGTSGNTEAFF	TGCAGCGTTACGGGAACGTCAGGTAACACTGAAGCTTTCTTT
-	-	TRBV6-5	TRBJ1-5	CASSYSRSDSNQPQHF	TGTGCCAGCAGTTACTCGAGGTCAGATAGCAATCAGCCCCAGCATTTT
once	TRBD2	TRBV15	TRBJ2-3	CATSSVGTSVTDTQYF	TGTGCCACCAGCTCGGTAGGGACTAGCGTCACAGATACGCAGTATTTT
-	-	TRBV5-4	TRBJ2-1	CASSFGYEQFF	TGTGCCAGCAGCTTTGGCTATGAGCAGTTCTTC
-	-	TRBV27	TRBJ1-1	CASSLLVGQGVAEAFF	TGTGCCAGCAGTTTACTTGTTGGGCAGGGCGTCGCTGAAGCTTTCTTT
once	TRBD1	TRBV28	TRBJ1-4	CASSRGQVNEKLFF	TGTGCCAGCAGTCGCGGACAGGTCAATGAAAAACTGTTTTTT
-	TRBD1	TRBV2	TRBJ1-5	CASEGDRAANQPQHF	TGTGCCAGTGAGGGGGACAGGGCCGCCAATCAGCCCCAGCATTTT
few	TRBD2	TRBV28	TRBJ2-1	CASSFRLAGVNYNEQFF	TGTGCCAGCAGTTTCAGACTAGCGGGAGTTAACTACAATGAGCAGTTCTTC
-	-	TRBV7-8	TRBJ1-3	CASSLGEGLTGNTIYF	TGTGCCAGCAGTTTAGGGGAGGGATTAACTGGAAACACCATATATTTT
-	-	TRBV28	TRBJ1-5	CASSLALVNQPQHF	TGTGCCAGCAGTTTAGCACTTGTCAATCAGCCCCAGCATTTT
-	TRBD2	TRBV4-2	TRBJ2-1	CASSQAGTSSYNEQFF	TGTGCCAGCAGCCAGGCGGGGACTAGCTCCTACAATGAGCAGTTCTTC
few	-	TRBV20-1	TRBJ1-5	CSAGEVQPQHF	TGCAGTGCGGGGGAGGTTCAGCCCCAGCATTTT
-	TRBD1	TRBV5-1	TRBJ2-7	CASSYRDSSYEQYF	TGCGCCAGCAGTTACCGGGACAGTTCTTACGAGCAGTACTTC
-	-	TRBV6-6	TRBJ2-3	CASALRVLTDTQYF	TGTGCCAGCGCGCTCCGTGTCCTCACAGATACGCAGTATTTT
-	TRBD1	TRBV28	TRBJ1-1	CASMIWTGNTEAFF	TGTGCCAGCATGATCTGGACAGGGAACACTGAAGCTTTCTTT
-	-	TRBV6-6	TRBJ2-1	CASSYGANEQFF	TGTGCCAGCAGTTACGGAGCCAATGAGCAGTTCTTC
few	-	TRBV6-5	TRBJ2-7	CASSYGGKGVRTEQYF	TGTGCCAGCAGTTACGGGGGGAAAGGGGTGAGGACCGAGCAGTACTTC
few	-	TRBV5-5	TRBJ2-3	CASSLLSGFGDTQYF	TGTGCCAGCAGCTTGTTAAGCGGTTTCGGGGATACGCAGTATTTT
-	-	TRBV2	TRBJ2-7	CASSQPTGITYEQYF	TGTGCCAGCAGTCAGCCAACAGGGATAACCTACGAGCAGTACTTC
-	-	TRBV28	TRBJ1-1	CASSLTGSNTEAFF	TGTGCCAGCAGTTTGACAGGCTCCAACACTGAAGCTTTCTTT
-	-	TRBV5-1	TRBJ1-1	CASQYVVGPDTEAFF	TGCGCCAGCCAATACGTAGTGGGGCCAGACACTGAAGCTTTCTTT
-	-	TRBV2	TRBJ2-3	CASSELVRTDTQYF	TGTGCCAGCAGTGAATTGGTCAGGACAGATACGCAGTATTTT
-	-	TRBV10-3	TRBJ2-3	CAISEFETGSKPDTQYF	TGTGCCATCAGTGAGTTTGAAACGGGGAGTAAGCCAGATACGCAGTATTTT
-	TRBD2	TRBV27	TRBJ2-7	CASSFSGGSSYEQYF	TGTGCCAGCAGCTTCTCGGGGGGGAGCTCCTACGAGCAGTACTTC
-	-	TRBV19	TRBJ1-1	CASKTAGRTEAFF	TGTGCCAGTAAAACGGCGGGGCGCACTGAAGCTTTCTTT
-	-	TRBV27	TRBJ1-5	CASSLGAGQPQHF	TGTGCCAGCAGTTTAGGGGCGGGACAGCCCCAGCATTTT
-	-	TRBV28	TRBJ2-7	CASSFGFSYEQYF	TGTGCCAGCAGTTTCGGTTTTTCCTACGAGCAGTACTTC
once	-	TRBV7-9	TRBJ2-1	CASSLAPQEEQFF	TGTGCCAGCAGCTTAGCCCCACAGGAGGAGCAGTTCTTC
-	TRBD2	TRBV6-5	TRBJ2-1	CASSWGLAGGYNEQFF	TGTGCCAGCAGTTGGGGACTAGCGGGAGGTTACAATGAGCAGTTCTTC
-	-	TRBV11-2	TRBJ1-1	CASSPLTQNTEAFF	TGTGCCAGCAGCCCCCTAACCCAGAACACTGAAGCTTTCTTT
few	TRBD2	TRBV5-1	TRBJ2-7	CASSSGTSDSYEQYF	TGCGCCAGCAGCTCCGGGACTAGCGACTCCTACGAGCAGTACTTC
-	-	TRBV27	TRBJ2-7	CASRTSQIKYEQYF	TGTGCCAGCAGAACTAGTCAGATTAAGTACGAGCAGTACTTC
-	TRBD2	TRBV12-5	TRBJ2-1	CASGASGRNEQFF	TGTGCTAGTGGTGCTAGCGGGAGGAATGAGCAGTTCTTC
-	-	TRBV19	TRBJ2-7	CASSIDLATYEQYF	TGTGCCAGTAGTATAGATCTAGCGACCTACGAGCAGTACTTC
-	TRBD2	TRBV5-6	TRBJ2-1	CASSWTSGSKQFF	TGTGCCAGCAGCTGGACTAGCGGGTCTAAGCAGTTCTTC